Listed here are 4 T cell receptor beta chains from one sample, sequenced in a study of B cell selection in AIRE deficiency (dated by TCRdb to about 2019). The library was generated by the immunoSEQ multiplex PCR assay. Not all clones reach the TCRdb copy of this immuneACCESS table, which keeps in-frame sequences only. Checked studies attribute under half of the gap to unresolved V genes and leave the rest unexplained. This sample comprises fewer than 25,000 clones, 95% to 97% of them detected only once. The ten largest clones take up 0.15% to 0.2% of the sample. Conventional CD4 T cells were sorted as CD4+CD127+ cells. What was sequenced was CD4+CD127+ conventional T cells sorted from PBMCs. The receptors come from a human donor in good health.

This sequence joins TRBV11-3 and TRBJ1-5, with TRBD1 as a possible D gene (5 bases). The CDR3 spans 15 residues. Deletions cut 4 bases from V and 3 bases from J, with 13 bases between. CDR1 and CDR2 (germline): SGHNT, YENEEA. CDR3 nucleotides: TGTGCCAGCAGCTGGGGGACCTCATACAATCAGCCCCAGCATTTT. This translates into CASSWGTSYNQPQHF.

As regards this clone: Other nucleotide sequences from this sample produce the same CDR3. The V gene is TRBV5-1, the J gene TRBJ2-5, with D possibly being TRBD1 (5 bases). From germline, CDR1 is SGHRS and CDR2 YFSETQ. The CDR3 runs to 13 residues. The V end was cut by 0 bases, the J end by 5 bases, with 8 bases between. This CDR3 is CASSLAGPETQYF. In DNA form, the CDR3 reads TGCGCCAGCAGCTTGGCAGGGCCCGAGACCCAGTACTTC. Combining the CDR3 with reference TRBV5-1 and TRBJ2-5 gives the whole variable domain KAGVTQTPRYLIKTRGQQVTLSCSPISGHRSVSWYQQTPGQGLQFLFEYFSETQRNKGNFPGRFSGRQFSNSRSEMNVSTLELGDSALYLCASSLAGPETQYFGPGTRLLVL.

The chain couples TRBV7-8 to TRBJ2-1; possibly TRBD2 for D (7 bases). V lost 3 bases to trimming and J lost 0 bases, with 12 bases between them. CDR3 size: 16 residues. The V gene's germline CDR1 is SGHVS and CDR2 FQNEAQ. The CDR3 region has the DNA TGTGCCAGCAGCTTGGGCGGGGGCCCCTCCTACAATGAGCAGTTCTTC. Translation gives CASSLGGGPSYNEQFF. Supplemented by reference TRBV7-8 and TRBJ2-1, the full variable domain reads GAGVSQSPRYKVAKRGQDVALRCDPISGHVSLFWYQQALGQGPEFLTYFQNEAQLDKSGLPSDRFFAERPEGSVSTLKIQRTQQEDSAVYLCASSLGGGPSYNEQFFGPGTRLTVL.

CDR3 sequence: CASSHRDRGYNEQFF. The CDR3 nucleotides read TGCGCCAGCAGCCACCGGGACAGGGGCTACAATGAGCAGTTCTTC. This chain connects TRBV10-2 to TRBJ2-1; 10 bases fit TRBD1. V shed 6 bases, J shed 3 bases, and the junction held 5 bases outside the gene matches. There are 15 residues in the CDR3. Germline-derived CDR1 and CDR2 are WSHSY and SAAADI.